This T cell receptor beta chain appears in the sequencing data of a study of blood T cell repertoires in COVID-19. Background on the study: Spain, Italy and the United States supplied samples that represented acute and convalescent COVID-19.

Authors' processing steps: Nucleated cell number was recorded as an estimate derived from reference gene primer amplification. TCRdb's copy holds only in-frame clones and misses some; the assay was immunoSEQ multiplex PCR. For V, J and clone size, that table is used; D and trimming come from the DNA. The table includes more than 300,000 clones, roughly 90% detected once. Germline-derived CDR1 and CDR2 are MGHRA and YSYEKL. V was clipped by 6 bases and J by 1 base, with 16 bases between them. The CDR3 loop spans 16 amino acids. This clone was detected only once. The J gene is TRBJ1-5, the V gene TRBV4-1, with D unresolved. This receptor was obtained from a woman aged 25 to 45 with COVID-19, enrolled during active disease. Sequenced material: peripheral blood. The CDR3 protein is CASRTEEVASNQPQHF. The DNA of the CDR3 is TGCGCCAGCAGAACAGAGGAGGTGGCGAGCAATCAGCCCCAGCATTTT.